Below, 8 T cell receptor beta chains from the same sample are listed, as sequenced in a study of OX40 agonist ivuxolimab in advanced cancers. Repertoires were generated with immunoSEQ multiplex PCR, while TCRdb's copy carries only in-frame clones and drops some. Among more than 45,000 clones listed, roughly 90% were seen once. This sample comprised CD4+ or CD8+ T cells sorted from blood, obtained in a trial of the OX40 agonist ivuxolimab. These receptors all stem from an adult with an advanced solid tumor such as melanoma, head and neck, liver or kidney cancer.

V and J are TRBV5-1 and TRBJ1-2; 7 positions agree with TRBD1. This CDR3 has 13 residues. In germline, CDR1 is SGHRS, CDR2 YFSETQ. The trim removed 2 bases at V and 3 bases at J, leaving 1 base unmatched. The CDR3 sequence is CASSFDRDYGYTF. For the CDR3, the DNA is TGCGCCAGCAGCTTTGACAGGGACTATGGCTACACCTTC.

The chain has TRBV14 and TRBJ1-1; TRBD1 agrees at 7 bases. Germline V lookup: CDR1 SGHDN, CDR2 FVKESK. CDR3 size: 16 residues. J was trimmed by 7 bases and V by 2 bases; bases with no gene match: 13. The CDR3 bases are TGTGCCAGCAGCCAATTACTTAGGGCAGGGGGTAATGAAGCTTTCTTT. Translated: CASSQLLRAGGNEAFF. The entire variable domain, with the rest obtained from reference TRBV14 and TRBJ1-1, is as follows: EAGVTQFPSHSVIEKGQTVTLRCDPISGHDNLYWYRRVMGKEIKFLLHFVKESKQDESGMPNNRFLAERTGGTYSTLKVQPAELEDSGVYFCASSQLLRAGGNEAFFGQGTRLTVV.

The gene calls are TRBV27 and TRBJ1-1; D is possibly TRBD1 (6 bases). The germline gives CDR1 MNHEY, CDR2 SMNVEV (reference sequence). This CDR3 is built from 16 residues. Trimming stripped 5 bases from V and 4 bases from J, with 20 bases between. The CDR3 reads CASSPRNRVRGTEAFF. DNA of the CDR3: TGTGCCAGCAGTCCAAGGAACAGGGTTAGGGGCACTGAAGCTTTCTTT.

The genes are TRBV18 and TRBJ1-5, with D uncertain. The length of the CDR3 is 13 residues. The germline V and J ends were trimmed by 3 bases and 7 bases, with 10 bases remaining between them. Germline CDR1 is KGHSH and CDR2 is LQKENI. CDR3 sequence (DNA): TGTGCCAGCTCACCGCTGACAAGACAGCCCCAGCATTTT. Translation gives CASSPLTRQPQHF.

This clone was observed a handful of times. The chain couples TRBV7-2 to TRBJ2-1, with a tentative D call TRBD1 (5 bases). Germline V gene lookup returns CDR1 SGHTA and CDR2 FQGNSA. Between the trimmed V and J ends, which lost 1 base and 5 bases, there was a span of 18 bases. The length of the CDR3 is 17 residues. DNA for the CDR3: TGTGCCAGCAGCTTAGATGGTAGGGCAGGGTCAGACAATGAGCAGTTCTTC. Translated, it gives CASSLDGRAGSDNEQFF.

The chain uses TRBV6-6 and TRBJ1-5; D may be TRBD1 (5 bases). From germline, CDR1 is MNHNY and CDR2 SVGAGI (reference sequence). The CDR3 consists of 15 residues. V dropped 0 bases and J dropped 4 bases, with 10 bases sitting between them. CDR3: CASSYSGAQNQPQHF. CDR3 nucleotide sequence: TGTGCCAGCAGTTACTCCGGGGCCCAAAATCAGCCCCAGCATTTT.

The chain uses TRBV10-1 and TRBJ2-7, with 9 bases fitting TRBD1. This CDR3 spans 14 amino acids. Losses at the gene ends were 4 bases for V and 5 bases for J; bases not matched to a gene: 6. The germline gives CDR1 WNHNN, CDR2 SYGVQD (reference sequence). Written as DNA, the CDR3 is TGCGCCAGCAGTGCGGGACAGGGTTTAAACGAGCAGTACTTC. Translating it yields CASSAGQGLNEQYF.

V usage is TRBV7-9 and J usage is TRBJ2-3; D ambiguous. CDR1 is SEHNR, CDR2 FQNEAQ, per germline (reference sequence). Trimming shortened V by 1 base and J by 3 bases, and 8 bases separated the two germline ends. The CDR3 extends over 14 amino acids. The CDR3 coding sequence is TGTGCCAGCAGCTTAGACAGAGTTACAGATACGCAGTATTTT. Its protein is CASSLDRVTDTQYF. Complete variable domain (other parts from reference TRBV7-9 and TRBJ2-3): DTGVSQNPRHKITKRGQNVTFRCDPISEHNRLYWYRQTLGQGPEFLTYFQNEAQLEKSRLLSDRFSAERPKGSFSTLEIQRTEQGDSAMYLCASSLDRVTDTQYFGPGTRLTVL.